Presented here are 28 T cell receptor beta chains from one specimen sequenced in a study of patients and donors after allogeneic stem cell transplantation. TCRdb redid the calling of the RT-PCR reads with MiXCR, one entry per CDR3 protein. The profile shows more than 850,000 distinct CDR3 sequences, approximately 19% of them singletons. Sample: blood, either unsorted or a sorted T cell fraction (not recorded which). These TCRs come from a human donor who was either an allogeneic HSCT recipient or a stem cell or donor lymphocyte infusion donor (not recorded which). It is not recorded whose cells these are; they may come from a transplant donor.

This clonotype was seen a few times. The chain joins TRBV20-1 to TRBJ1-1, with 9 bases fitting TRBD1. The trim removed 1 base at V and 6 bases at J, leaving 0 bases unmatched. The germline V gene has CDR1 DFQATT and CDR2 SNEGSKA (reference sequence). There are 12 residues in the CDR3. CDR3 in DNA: TGCAGTGCTAGAGGGACAGGGGCTGAAGCTTTCTTT. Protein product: CSARGTGAEAFF.

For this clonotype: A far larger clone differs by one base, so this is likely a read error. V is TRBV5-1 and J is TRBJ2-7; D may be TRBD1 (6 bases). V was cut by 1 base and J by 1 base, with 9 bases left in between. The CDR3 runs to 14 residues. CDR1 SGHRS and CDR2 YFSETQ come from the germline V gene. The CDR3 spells CASSLTGRSYEQYF. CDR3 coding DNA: TGCGCCAGCAGCTTGACAGGGCGGTCCTACGAGCAGTACTTC.

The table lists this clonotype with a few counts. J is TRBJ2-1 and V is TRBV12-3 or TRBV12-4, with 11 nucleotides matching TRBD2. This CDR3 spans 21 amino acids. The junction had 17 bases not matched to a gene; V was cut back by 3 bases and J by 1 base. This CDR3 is CASSFNPRLAGQDNSYNEQFF. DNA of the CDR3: TGTGCCAGCAGTTTTAACCCCAGACTAGCGGGGCAGGATAATTCCTACAATGAGCAGTTCTTC.

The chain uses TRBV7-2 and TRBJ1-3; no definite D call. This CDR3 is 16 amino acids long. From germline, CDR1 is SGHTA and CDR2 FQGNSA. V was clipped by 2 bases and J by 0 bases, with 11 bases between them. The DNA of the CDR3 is TGTGCCAGCAGCTTACAACCGGTGAACTCTGGAAACACCATATATTTT. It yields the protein CASSLQPVNSGNTIYF.

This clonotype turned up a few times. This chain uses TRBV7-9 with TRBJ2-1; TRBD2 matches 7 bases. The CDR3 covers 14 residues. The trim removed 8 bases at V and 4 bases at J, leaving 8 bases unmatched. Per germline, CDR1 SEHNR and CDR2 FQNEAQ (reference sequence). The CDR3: CASEGGSGYNEQFF. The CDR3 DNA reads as TGTGCCAGCGAGGGCGGGAGCGGTTACAATGAGCAGTTCTTC.

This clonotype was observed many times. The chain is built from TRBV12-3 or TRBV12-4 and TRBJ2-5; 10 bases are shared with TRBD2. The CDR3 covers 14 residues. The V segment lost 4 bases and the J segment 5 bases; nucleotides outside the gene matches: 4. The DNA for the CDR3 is TGTGCCAGCAGTTCTCTAGCGGGAGCGGAGACCCAGTACTTC. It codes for CASSSLAGAETQYF.

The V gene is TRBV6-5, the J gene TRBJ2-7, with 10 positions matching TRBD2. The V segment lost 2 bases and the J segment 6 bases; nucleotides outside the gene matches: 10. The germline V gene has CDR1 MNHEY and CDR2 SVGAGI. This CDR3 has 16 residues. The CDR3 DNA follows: TGTGCCAGCAGTTACCAATCTAGCGGGAGTGCTGGCGAGCAGTACTTC. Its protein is CASSYQSSGSAGEQYF.

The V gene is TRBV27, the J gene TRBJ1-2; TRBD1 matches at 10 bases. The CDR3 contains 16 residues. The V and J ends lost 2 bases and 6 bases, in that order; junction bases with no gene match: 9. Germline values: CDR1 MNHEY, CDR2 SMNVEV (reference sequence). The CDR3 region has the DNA TGTGCCAGCAGTTTAGGACAGGGGGTCGTGGGAGATGGCTACACCTTC. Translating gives CASSLGQGVVGDGYTF.

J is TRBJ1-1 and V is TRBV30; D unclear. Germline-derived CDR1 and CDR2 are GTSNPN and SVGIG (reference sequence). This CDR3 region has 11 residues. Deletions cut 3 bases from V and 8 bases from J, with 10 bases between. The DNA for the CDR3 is TGTGCCTGGAGAATAAGAACGGAAGCTTTCTTT. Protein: CAWRIRTEAFF.

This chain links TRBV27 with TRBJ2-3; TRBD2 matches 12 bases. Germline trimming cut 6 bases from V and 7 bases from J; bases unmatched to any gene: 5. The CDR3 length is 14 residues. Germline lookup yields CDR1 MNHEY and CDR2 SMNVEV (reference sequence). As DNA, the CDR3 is TGTGCCAGCAGGCACCTAGCGGGAGGGCATACGCAGTATTTT. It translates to CASRHLAGGHTQYF.

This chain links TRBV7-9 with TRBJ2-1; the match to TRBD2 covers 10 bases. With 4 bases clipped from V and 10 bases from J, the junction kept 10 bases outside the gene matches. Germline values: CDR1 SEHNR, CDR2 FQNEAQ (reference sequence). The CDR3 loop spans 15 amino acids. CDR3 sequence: CASSSGAGGREEQFF. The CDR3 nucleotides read TGTGCCAGCAGCTCGGGAGCGGGAGGGCGTGAGGAGCAGTTCTTC.

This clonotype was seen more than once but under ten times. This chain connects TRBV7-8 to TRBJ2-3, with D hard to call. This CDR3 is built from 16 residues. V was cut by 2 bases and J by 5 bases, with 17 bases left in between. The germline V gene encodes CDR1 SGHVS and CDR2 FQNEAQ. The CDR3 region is CASSLHETLLLDTQYF. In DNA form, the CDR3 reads TGTGCCAGCAGCTTACACGAGACGCTTTTGTTAGATACGCAGTATTTT.

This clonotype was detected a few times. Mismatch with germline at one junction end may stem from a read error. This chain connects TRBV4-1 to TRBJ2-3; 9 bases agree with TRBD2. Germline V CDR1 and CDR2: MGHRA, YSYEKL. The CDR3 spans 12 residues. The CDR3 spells CASSYSSGDVGF. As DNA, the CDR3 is TGCGCCAGCAGCTATTCTAGCGGGGACGTCGGTTTT.

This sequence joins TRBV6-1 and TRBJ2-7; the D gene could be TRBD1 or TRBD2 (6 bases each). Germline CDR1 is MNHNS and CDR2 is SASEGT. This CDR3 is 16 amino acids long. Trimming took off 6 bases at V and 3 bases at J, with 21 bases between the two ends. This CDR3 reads CASSGGGQGKVYEQYF. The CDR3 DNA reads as TGTGCCAGCAGCGGGGGTGGCCAGGGGAAAGTCTACGAGCAGTACTTC.

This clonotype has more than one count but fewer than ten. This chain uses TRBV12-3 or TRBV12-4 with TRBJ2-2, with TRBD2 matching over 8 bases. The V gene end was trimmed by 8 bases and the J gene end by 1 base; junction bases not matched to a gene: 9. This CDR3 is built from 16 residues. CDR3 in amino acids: CASVTSGPMNTGELFF. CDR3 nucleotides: TGTGCCAGCGTCACTAGCGGACCTATGAACACCGGGGAGCTGTTTTTT.

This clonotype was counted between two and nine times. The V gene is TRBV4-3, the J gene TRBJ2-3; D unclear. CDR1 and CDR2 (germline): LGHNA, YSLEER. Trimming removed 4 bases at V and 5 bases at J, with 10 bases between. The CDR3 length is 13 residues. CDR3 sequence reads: CASSPAPLDTQYF. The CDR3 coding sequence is TGCGCCAGCAGCCCCGCGCCCTTAGATACGCAGTATTTT.

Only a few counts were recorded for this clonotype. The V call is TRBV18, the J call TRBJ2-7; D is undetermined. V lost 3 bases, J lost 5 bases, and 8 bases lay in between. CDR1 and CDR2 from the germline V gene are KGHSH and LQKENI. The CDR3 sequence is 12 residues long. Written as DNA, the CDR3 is TGTGCCAGCTCACCTGGTATCCACGAGCAGTACTTC. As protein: CASSPGIHEQYF.

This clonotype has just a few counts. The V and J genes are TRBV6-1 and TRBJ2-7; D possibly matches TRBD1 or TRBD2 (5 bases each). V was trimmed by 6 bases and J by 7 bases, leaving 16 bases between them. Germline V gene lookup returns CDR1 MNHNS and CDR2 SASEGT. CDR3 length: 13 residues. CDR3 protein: CASSPGTTLEQYF. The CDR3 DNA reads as TGTGCCAGCAGCCCCGGGACCACCTTAGAGCAGTACTTC.

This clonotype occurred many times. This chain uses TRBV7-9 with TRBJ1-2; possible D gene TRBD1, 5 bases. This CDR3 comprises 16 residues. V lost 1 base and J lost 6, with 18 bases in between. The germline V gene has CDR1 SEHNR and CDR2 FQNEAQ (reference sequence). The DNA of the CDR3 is TGTGCCAGCAGCTTAGAGATGGGGGGACCTTGGGATGGCTACACCTTC. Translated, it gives CASSLEMGGPWDGYTF.

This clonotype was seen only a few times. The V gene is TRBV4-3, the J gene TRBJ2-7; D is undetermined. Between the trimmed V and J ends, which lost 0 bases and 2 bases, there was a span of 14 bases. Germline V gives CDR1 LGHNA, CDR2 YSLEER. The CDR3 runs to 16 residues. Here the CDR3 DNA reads TGCGCCAGCAGCCAAGATAGTCGACACCCCGCCTACGAGCAGTACTTC. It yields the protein CASSQDSRHPAYEQYF.

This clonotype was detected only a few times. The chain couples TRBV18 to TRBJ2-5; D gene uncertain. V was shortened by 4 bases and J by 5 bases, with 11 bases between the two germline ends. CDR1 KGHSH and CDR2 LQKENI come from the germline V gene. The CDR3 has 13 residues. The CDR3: CASSLGMWETQYF. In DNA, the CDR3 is TGTGCCAGCTCACTTGGGATGTGGGAGACCCAGTACTTC. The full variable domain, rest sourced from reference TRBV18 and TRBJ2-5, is NAGVMQNPRHLVRRRGQEARLRCSPMKGHSHVYWYRQLPEEGLKFMVYLQKENIIDESGMPKERFSAEFPKEGPSILRIQQVVRGDSAAYFCASSLGMWETQYFGPGTRLLVL.

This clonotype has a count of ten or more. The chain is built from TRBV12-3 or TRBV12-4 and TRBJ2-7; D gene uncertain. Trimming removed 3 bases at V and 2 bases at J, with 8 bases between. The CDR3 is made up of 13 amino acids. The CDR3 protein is CASSFRQPYEQYF. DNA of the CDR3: TGTGCCAGCAGTTTCAGACAACCCTACGAGCAGTACTTC.

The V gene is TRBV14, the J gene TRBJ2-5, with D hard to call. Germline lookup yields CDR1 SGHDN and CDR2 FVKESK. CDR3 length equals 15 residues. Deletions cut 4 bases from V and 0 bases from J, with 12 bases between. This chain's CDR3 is CASSPDSNYQETQYF. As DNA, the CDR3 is TGTGCCAGCAGCCCTGATTCAAATTACCAAGAGACCCAGTACTTC.

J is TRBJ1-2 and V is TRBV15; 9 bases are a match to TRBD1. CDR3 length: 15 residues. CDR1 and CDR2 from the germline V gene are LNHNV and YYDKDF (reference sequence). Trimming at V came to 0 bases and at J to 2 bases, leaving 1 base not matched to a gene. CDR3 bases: TGTGCCACCAGCAGAGATACAGGGGGCAACTATGGCTACACCTTC. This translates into CATSRDTGGNYGYTF.

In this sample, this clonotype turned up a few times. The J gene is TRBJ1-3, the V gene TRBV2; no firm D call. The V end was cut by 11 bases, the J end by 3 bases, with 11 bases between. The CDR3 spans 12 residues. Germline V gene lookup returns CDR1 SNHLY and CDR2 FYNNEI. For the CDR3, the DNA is TGTGCCGGGGAACGATTTGGAAACACCATATATTTT. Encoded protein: CAGERFGNTIYF.

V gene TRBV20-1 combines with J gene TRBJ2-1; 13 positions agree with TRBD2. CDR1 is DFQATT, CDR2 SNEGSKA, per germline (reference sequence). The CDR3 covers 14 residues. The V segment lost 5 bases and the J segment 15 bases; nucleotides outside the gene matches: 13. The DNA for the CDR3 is TGCAGTGCTTTCCTTTCGGGACTAGCGGGATTAACGTTCTTC. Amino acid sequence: CSAFLSGLAGLTFF.

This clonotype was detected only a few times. CDR3 in DNA: TGTGCCAGCACTAGGAGCGTAGGGGAATTAAGTCAGCCCCAGCATTTT. It codes for CASTRSVGELSQPQHF. V gene TRBV12-3 or TRBV12-4 combines with J gene TRBJ1-5, with D possibly being TRBD1 (5 bases). CDR3 length: 16 residues. Trimming took off 7 bases at V and 6 bases at J, with 22 bases between the two ends.

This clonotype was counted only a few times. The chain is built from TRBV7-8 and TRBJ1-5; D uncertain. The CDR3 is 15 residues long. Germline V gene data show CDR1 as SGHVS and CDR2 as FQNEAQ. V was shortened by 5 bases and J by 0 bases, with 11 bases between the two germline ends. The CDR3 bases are TGTGCCAGCAGCAATGTACTGTCTAGCAATCAGCCCCAGCATTTT. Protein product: CASSNVLSSNQPQHF.